This T cell receptor (beta chain) was captured in a study of type 1 regulatory T cells. For the study at large: T-allo10 is an in vitro-generated, Tr1-enriched CD4 T cell product specific for alloantigen.

Regarding this clonotype: The antigen remains unidentified.

TCRdb re-called the reads through MiXCR, storing one row per CDR3 protein. The table lists 20,000 to 25,000 distinct CDR3 sequences, around half of them singletons. The TCR comes from a human donor in good health. Sequenced input: cultured T cells, either the whole culture or a sorted T cell fraction (not recorded which).

CDR3 DNA sequence: TGTGCCAGCAGCTCCCTCATGAACACTGAAGCTTTCTTT. It codes for CASSSLMNTEAFF. The J gene is TRBJ1-1, the V gene TRBV7-3; no reliable D call. Germline V gives CDR1 SGHTA, CDR2 FQGTGA. V was trimmed by 4 bases and J by 0 bases, leaving 6 bases between them. This CDR3 is 13 amino acids long.